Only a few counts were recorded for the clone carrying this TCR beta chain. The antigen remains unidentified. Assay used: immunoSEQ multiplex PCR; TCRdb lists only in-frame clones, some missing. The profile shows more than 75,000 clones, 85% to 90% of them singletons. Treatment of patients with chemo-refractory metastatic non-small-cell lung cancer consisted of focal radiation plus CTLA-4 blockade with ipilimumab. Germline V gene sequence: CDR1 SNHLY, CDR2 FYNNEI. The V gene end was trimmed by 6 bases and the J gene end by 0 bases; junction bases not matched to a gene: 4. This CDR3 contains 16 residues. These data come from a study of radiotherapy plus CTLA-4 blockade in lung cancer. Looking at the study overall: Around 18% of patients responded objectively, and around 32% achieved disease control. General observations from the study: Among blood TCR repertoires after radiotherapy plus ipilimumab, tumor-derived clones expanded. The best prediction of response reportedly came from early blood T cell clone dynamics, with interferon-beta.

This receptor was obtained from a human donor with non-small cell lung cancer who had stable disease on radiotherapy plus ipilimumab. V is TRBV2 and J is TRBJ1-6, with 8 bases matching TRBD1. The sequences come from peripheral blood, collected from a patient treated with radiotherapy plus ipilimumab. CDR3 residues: CASRGQGGSYNSPLHF. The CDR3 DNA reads TGTGCCAGCAGAGGACAGGGAGGCTCCTATAATTCACCCCTCCACTTT.